This T cell receptor (beta chain) originates from a study of CD8+ T cells in alopecia areata. Overall study context: Treated patients swallowed 5 to 10 mg of oral tofacitinib twice daily. A 6-month period off drug followed tofacitinib, which lasted 6 to 18 months. General study results and limits: Against the mouse data, patients shared TCRs less clearly, possibly for HLA reasons. For lesional scalp, especially alopecia totalis/universalis, clonality was higher than in normal scalp.

In its sample, this clone was seen a few times. Its antigen is as yet unknown. V lost 4 bases, J lost 1 base, and 6 bases stayed unmatched. The CDR3 is made up of 15 amino acids. Germline V gives CDR1 SGHRS, CDR2 YFSETQ. Extraction and reverse transcription of RNA yielded cDNA as the sequencing template. TCRdb keeps only in-frame clones here, not all; method: immunoSEQ multiplex PCR. Among 80,000 to 100,000 clones, roughly two fifths were seen once, and the ten largest hold 1.3%. Sequencing was done on a sample of CD4+ T cells sorted from blood. This sequence originates from a human donor with alopecia areata. The V and J genes are TRBV5-1 and TRBJ2-7; 9 bases align to TRBD1. The CDR3 here is CASSRTGTGSYEQYF. The CDR3 DNA reads TGCGCCAGCAGCAGGACCGGGACAGGGTCCTACGAGCAGTACTTC.